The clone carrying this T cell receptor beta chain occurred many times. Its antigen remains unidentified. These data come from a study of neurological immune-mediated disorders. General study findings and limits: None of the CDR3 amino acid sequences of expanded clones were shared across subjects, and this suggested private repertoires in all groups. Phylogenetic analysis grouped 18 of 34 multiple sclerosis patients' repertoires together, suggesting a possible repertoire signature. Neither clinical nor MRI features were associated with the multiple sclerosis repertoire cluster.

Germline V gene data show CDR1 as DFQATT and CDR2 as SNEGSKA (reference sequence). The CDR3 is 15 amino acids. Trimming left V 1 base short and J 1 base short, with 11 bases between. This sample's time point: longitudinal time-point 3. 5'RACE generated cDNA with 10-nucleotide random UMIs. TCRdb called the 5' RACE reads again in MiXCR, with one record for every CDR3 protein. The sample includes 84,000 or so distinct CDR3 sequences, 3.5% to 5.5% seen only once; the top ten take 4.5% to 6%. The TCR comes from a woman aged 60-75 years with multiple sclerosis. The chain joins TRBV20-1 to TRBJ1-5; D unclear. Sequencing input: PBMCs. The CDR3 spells CSARAPGSSNQPQHF. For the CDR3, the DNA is TGCAGTGCTAGAGCCCCAGGTAGCAGCAATCAGCCCCAGCATTTT.